The 15 T cell receptor beta chains below come from one sample, sequenced in a study of shared clonotypes between healthy human individuals. Data came from immunoSEQ multiplex PCR; TCRdb stores just in-frame clones and leaves some out. Among 2 million to 2.5 million clones listed, approximately 95% were seen once. Sequencing input: naive CD4+ T cells from PBMCs. Subset described: CD45RA+ positively selected. The receptors originated from a man younger than 30 in good health. Some clones in this sample may be carry-over from other donors' samples.

The CDR3 nucleotides are TGTGCCAGCAGCTCCAACCCCCCTCGCGGGAGGGACACCGGGGAGCTGTTTTTT. Protein sequence: CASSSNPPRGRDTGELFF. The rearrangement joins TRBV25-1 to TRBJ2-2; 9 bases align to TRBD2. This CDR3 has 18 residues. The germline CDR1 and CDR2 sequences are MGHDK and SYGVNS. Trimming cost V 6 bases and J 3 bases; bases outside gene matches: 14.

The chain couples TRBV5-1 to TRBJ2-3, with D possibly being TRBD1 (6 bases). The CDR3 extends over 13 amino acids. The germline CDR1 and CDR2 sequences are SGHRS and YFSETQ. V dropped 2 bases and J dropped 4 bases, with 8 bases sitting between them. The CDR3 is CASSLKGADTQYF. CDR3 nucleotide sequence: TGCGCCAGCAGCTTAAAGGGGGCAGATACGCAGTATTTT.

The rearrangement joins TRBV6-6 to TRBJ2-7, with 7 bases matching TRBD1. The CDR3 loop spans 16 amino acids. The V and J ends lost 0 bases and 0 bases, in that order; junction bases with no gene match: 5. Looked up from germline, CDR1 is MNHNY and CDR2 is SVGAGI (reference sequence). In nucleotides, the CDR3 is TGTGCCAGCAGTTACTCGGGACAGAAGATCTCCTACGAGCAGTACTTC. It yields the protein CASSYSGQKISYEQYF.

The chain is built from TRBV29-1 and TRBJ2-3, with a possible D match to TRBD2 (5 bases). The CDR3 has 12 amino acids. Germline values: CDR1 SQVTM, CDR2 ANQGSEA. V was trimmed by 5 bases and J by 4 bases, leaving 10 bases between them. DNA for the CDR3: TGCAGCGTTTCTGAGGGCCCAGATACGCAGTATTTT. The encoded protein is CSVSEGPDTQYF.

Turning to this clone: In the same sample, other DNA sequences code for this CDR3. The genes are TRBV7-9 and TRBJ2-3, with unresolved D. Germline-derived CDR1 and CDR2 are SEHNR and FQNEAQ (reference sequence). This CDR3 comprises 11 residues. Trimming left V 3 bases short and J 6 bases short, with 4 bases between. As DNA, the CDR3 is TGTGCCAGCAGCTTGGCGGATACGCAGTATTTT. Translating gives CASSLADTQYF. The full variable domain, with the rest looked up from reference TRBV7-9 and TRBJ2-3, is DTGVSQNPRHKITKRGQNVTFRCDPISEHNRLYWYRQTLGQGPEFLTYFQNEAQLEKSRLLSDRFSAERPKGSFSTLEIQRTEQGDSAMYLCASSLADTQYFGPGTRLTVL.

The chain has TRBV11-1 and TRBJ1-3; D remains unclear. Germline CDR1 reads SGHAT; CDR2 reads FQDESV (reference sequence). V was clipped by 6 bases and J by 4 bases, with 13 bases between them. The CDR3 is made up of 14 amino acids. The CDR3 reads CASRSRGSGNTIYF. The CDR3 coding sequence is TGTGCCAGCAGGAGCCGCGGGTCCGGAAACACCATATATTTT.

The V and J genes are TRBV2 and TRBJ2-3, with TRBD2 matching 11 bases. The germline V gene has CDR1 SNHLY and CDR2 FYNNEI. With 6 bases clipped from V and 0 bases from J, the junction kept 8 bases outside the gene matches. CDR3 length: 17 amino acids. CDR3 DNA: TGTGCCAGCAGCCTTGCTAGCGGGAGGATTAGCACAGATACGCAGTATTTT. Translated: CASSLASGRISTDTQYF.

The rearrangement joins TRBV7-2 to TRBJ1-1; D call uncertain. The CDR3 consists of 17 residues. V lost 0 bases to trimming and J lost 1 base, with 15 bases between them. The V gene's germline CDR1 is SGHTA and CDR2 FQGNSA. The CDR3 is CASSLASAGLKNTEAFF. DNA of the CDR3: TGTGCCAGCAGCTTAGCGTCGGCAGGCCTGAAGAACACTGAAGCTTTCTTT.

The chain combines TRBV11-2 with TRBJ1-5; TRBD1 matches at 7 bases. The CDR3 runs to 13 residues. From germline, CDR1 is SGHAT and CDR2 FQNNGV. Trimming at V came to 4 bases and at J to 6 bases, leaving 3 bases not matched to a gene. CDR3 residues: CASSWDSGQPQHF. CDR3 sequence (DNA): TGTGCCAGCAGCTGGGACAGCGGTCAGCCCCAGCATTTT.

The chain joins TRBV20-1 to TRBJ2-4; D uncertain. This CDR3 contains 10 residues. Germline CDR1 reads DFQATT; CDR2 reads SNEGSKA (reference sequence). V was cut by 7 bases and J by 5 bases, with 6 bases left in between. In DNA form, the CDR3 reads TGCAGTGTAGTACAAAACATTCAGTACTTC. This encodes CSVVQNIQYF.

CDR3 nucleotide sequence: TGTGCCAGCAGTTCGACGTACATGAACACTGAAGCTTTCTTT. Its translation is CASSSTYMNTEAFF. The genes are TRBV28 and TRBJ1-1; D uncertain. Trimming removed 4 bases at V and 0 bases at J, with 9 bases between. The CDR3 spans 14 residues. Germline V gene sequence: CDR1 MDHEN, CDR2 SYDVKM.

This chain connects TRBV28 to TRBJ1-1; D is undetermined. CDR3 length: 13 amino acids. Germline CDR1 is MDHEN and CDR2 is SYDVKM. Trimming stripped 6 bases from V and 1 base from J, with 9 bases between. The CDR3: CASSPTPNTEAFF. For the CDR3, the DNA is TGTGCCAGCAGCCCGACACCGAACACTGAAGCTTTCTTT.

This rearrangement joins TRBV6-4 to TRBJ2-5, with D perhaps given as TRBD1 or TRBD2 (5 bases each). Trimming took off 1 base at V and 5 bases at J, with 14 bases between the two ends. Germline CDR1 MRHNA, CDR2 SNTAGT. The CDR3 length is 15 residues. The CDR3 loop is CASSDYGGVGETQYF. DNA for the CDR3: TGTGCCAGCAGTGACTATGGGGGAGTGGGGGAGACCCAGTACTTC.

The chain links TRBV7-9 to TRBJ2-5; TRBD1 matches 7 bases. The V gene's germline CDR1 is SEHNR and CDR2 FQNEAQ (reference sequence). The CDR3 has 14 amino acids. The V and J ends lost 3 bases and 5 bases, in that order; junction bases with no gene match: 6. CDR3 sequence: CASSFDRVRETQYF. DNA for the CDR3: TGTGCCAGCAGCTTCGACAGGGTGAGGGAGACCCAGTACTTC.

The chain uses TRBV7-8 and TRBJ1-2, with TRBD1 matching over 8 bases. After removal of 7 bases from V and 0 bases from J, the junction contained 4 bases not matched to a gene. Germline lookup yields CDR1 SGHVS and CDR2 FQNEAQ. The CDR3 totals 14 residues. This chain's CDR3 is CASTRTGTNYGYTF. The CDR3, as DNA: TGTGCCAGCACCCGGACAGGGACTAACTATGGCTACACCTTC.